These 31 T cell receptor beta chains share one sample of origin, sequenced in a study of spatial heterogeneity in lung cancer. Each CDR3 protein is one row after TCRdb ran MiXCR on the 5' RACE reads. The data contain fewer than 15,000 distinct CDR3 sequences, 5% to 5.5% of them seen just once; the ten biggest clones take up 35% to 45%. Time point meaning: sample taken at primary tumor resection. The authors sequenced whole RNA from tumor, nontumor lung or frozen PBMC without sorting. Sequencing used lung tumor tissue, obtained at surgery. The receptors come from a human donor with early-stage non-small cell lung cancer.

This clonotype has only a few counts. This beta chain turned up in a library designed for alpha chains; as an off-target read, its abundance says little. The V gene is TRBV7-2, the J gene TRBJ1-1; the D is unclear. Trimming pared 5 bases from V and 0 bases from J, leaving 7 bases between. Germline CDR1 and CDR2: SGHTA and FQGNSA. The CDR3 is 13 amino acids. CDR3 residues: CASSPTVNTEAFF. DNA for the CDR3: TGTGCCAGCAGCCCTACGGTGAACACTGAAGCTTTCTTT.

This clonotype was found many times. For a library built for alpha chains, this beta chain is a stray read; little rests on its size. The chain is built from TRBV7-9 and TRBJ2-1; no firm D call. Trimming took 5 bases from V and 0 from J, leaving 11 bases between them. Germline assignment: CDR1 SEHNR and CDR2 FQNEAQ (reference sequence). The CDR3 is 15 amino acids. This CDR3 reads CASSPGPSSYNEQFF. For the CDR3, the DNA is TGTGCCAGCAGCCCTGGCCCCAGCTCCTACAATGAGCAGTTCTTC. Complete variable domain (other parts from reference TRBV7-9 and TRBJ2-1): DTGVSQNPRHKITKRGQNVTFRCDPISEHNRLYWYRQTLGQGPEFLTYFQNEAQLEKSRLLSDRFSAERPKGSFSTLEIQRTEQGDSAMYLCASSPGPSSYNEQFFGPGTRLTVL.

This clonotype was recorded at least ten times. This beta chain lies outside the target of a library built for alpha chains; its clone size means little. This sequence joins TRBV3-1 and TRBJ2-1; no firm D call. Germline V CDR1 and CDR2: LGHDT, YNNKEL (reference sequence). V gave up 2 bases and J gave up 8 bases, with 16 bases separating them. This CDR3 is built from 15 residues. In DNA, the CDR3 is TGTGCCAGCAGCCAAAGGCTAGGTGGAGTGGATGAGCAGTTCTTC. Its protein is CASSQRLGGVDEQFF.

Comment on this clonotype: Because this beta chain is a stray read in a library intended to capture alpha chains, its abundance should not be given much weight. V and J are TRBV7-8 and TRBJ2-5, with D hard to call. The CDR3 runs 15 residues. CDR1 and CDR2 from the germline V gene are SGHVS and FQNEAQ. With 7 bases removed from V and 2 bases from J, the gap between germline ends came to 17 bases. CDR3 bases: TGTGCCAGCACCCCCCGGGCGGCGGAACAAGAGACCCAGTACTTC. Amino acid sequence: CASTPRAAEQETQYF.

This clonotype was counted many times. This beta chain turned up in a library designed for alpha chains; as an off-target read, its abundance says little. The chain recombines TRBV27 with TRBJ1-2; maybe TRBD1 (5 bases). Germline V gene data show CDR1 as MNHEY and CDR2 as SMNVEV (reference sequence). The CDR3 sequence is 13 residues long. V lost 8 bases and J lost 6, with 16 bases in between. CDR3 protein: CASGYRRGNGYTF. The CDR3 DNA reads TGTGCCAGCGGATATAGGCGGGGGAATGGCTACACCTTC.

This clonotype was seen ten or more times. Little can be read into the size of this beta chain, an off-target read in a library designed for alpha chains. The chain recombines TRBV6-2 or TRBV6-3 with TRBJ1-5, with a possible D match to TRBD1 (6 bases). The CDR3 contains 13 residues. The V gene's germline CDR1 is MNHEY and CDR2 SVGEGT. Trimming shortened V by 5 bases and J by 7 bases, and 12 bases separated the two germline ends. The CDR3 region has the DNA TGTGCCAGCAGTGACAGGAGGGACCAGCCCCAGCATTTT. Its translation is CASSDRRDQPQHF.

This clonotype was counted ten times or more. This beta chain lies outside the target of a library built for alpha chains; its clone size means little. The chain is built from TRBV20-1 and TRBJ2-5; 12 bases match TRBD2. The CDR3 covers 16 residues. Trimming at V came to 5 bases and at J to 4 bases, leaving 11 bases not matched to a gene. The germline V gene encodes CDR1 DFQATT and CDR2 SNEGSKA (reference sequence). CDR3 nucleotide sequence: TGCAGTGCTCCTAGACTAGCGGGGGCCCCTAGAGAGACCCAGTACTTC. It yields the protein CSAPRLAGAPRETQYF.

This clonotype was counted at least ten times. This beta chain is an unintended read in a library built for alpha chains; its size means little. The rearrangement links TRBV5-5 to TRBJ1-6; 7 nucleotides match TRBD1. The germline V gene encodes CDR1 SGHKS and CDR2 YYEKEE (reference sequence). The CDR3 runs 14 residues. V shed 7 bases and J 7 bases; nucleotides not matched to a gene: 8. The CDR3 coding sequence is TGTGCCAGCCGGCTGGGGACAGCGAATTCACCCCTCCACTTT. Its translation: CASRLGTANSPLHF.

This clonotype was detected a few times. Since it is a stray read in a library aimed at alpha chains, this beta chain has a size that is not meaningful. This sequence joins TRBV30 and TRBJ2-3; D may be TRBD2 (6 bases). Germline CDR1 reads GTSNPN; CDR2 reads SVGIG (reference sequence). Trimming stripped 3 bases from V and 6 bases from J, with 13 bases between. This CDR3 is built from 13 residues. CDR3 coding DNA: TGTGCCTGGAGCAGGGCGGGGCGGGATACGCAGTATTTT. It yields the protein CAWSRAGRDTQYF.

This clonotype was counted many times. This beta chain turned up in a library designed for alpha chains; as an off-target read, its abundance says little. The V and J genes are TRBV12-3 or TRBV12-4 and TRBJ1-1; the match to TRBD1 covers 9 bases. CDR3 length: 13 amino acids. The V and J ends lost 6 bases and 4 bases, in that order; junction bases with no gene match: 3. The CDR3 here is CASRWTGVTEAFF. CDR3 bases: TGTGCCAGCAGGTGGACAGGGGTCACTGAAGCTTTCTTT.

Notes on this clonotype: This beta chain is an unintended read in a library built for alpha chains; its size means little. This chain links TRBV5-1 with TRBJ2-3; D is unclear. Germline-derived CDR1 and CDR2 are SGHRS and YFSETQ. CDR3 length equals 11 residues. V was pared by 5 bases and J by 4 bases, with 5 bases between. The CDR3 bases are TGCGCCAGCAGAGAGGCAGATACGCAGTATTTT. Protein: CASREADTQYF.

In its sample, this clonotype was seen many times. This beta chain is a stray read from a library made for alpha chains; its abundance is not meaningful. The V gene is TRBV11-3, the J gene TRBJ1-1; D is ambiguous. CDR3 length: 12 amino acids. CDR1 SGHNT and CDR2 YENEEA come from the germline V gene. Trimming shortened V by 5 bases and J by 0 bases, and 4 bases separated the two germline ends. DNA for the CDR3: TGTGCCAGCAGCGGTTTGAACACTGAAGCTTTCTTT. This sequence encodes CASSGLNTEAFF.

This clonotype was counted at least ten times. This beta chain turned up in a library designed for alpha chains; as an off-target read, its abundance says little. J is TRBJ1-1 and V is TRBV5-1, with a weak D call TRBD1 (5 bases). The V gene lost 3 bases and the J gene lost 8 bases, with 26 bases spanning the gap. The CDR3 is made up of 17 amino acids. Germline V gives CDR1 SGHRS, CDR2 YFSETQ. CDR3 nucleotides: TGCGCCAGCAGCTCGGAGGGGTACGAGAGTTGGGGCCCCGAAGCTTTCTTT. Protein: CASSSEGYESWGPEAFF.

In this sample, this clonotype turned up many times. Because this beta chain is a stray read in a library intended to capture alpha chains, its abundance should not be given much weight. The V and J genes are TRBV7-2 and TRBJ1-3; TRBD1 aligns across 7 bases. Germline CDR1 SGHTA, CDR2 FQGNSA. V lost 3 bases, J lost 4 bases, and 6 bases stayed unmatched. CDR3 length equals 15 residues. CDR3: CASSFDRVTGNTIYF. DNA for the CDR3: TGTGCCAGCAGCTTCGACAGGGTAACAGGAAACACCATATATTTT.

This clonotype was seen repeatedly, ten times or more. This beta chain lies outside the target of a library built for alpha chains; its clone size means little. This CDR3 reads CASSPGSFTQYF. In nucleotides, the CDR3 is TGTGCCAGCAGCCCCGGTTCATTTACGCAGTATTTT. The chain has TRBV6-6 and TRBJ2-3; D unclear. The CDR3 consists of 12 residues. The V gene lost 6 bases and the J gene lost 8 bases, with 12 bases spanning the gap. Germline CDR1 MNHNY, CDR2 SVGAGI (reference sequence).

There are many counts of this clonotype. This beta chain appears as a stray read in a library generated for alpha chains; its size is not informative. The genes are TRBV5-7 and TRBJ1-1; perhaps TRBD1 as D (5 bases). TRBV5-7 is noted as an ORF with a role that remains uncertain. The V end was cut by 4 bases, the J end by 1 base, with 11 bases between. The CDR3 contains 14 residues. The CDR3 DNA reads TGTGCCAGCAGCCTCGACAGTGCGAACACTGAAGCTTTCTTT. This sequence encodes CASSLDSANTEAFF.

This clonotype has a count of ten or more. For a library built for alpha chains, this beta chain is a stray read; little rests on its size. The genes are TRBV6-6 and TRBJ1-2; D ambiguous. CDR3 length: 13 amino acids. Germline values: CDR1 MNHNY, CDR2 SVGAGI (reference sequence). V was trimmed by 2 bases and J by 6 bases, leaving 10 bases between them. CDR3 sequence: CASSYQETDGYTF. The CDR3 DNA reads TGTGCCAGCAGTTACCAAGAGACGGATGGCTACACCTTC.

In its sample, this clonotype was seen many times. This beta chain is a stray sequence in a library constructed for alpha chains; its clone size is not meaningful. The CDR3 region has the DNA TGTGCCAGCAGTTTAGGGTTTCTAGCGGGAGGGCCTGGAGAGACCCAGTACTTC. Protein product: CASSLGFLAGGPGETQYF. V gene TRBV12-3 or TRBV12-4 combines with J gene TRBJ2-5; 12 bases line up with TRBD2. The CDR3 extends over 18 amino acids. Trimming took 1 base from V and 4 from J; bases not matched to a gene: 10.

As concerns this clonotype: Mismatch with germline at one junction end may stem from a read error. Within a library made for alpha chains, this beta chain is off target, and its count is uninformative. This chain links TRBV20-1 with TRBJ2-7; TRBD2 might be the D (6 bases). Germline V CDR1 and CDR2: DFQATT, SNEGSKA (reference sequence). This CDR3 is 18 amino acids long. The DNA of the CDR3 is TGCAGTGCTTCTACCCCCGGGACTTCAAGACCCAATTCCTACGAGCAGAACTTC. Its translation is CSASTPGTSRPNSYEQNF.

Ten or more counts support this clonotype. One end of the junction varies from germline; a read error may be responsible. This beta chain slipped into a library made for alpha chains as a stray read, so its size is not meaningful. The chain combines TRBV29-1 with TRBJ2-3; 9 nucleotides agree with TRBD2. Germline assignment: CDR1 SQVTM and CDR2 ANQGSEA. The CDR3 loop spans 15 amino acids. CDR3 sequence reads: CSAAQSAGGTDTQYF. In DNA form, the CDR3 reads TGCAGCGCCGCACAGTCAGCGGGAGGCACCGATACGCAGTATTTT.

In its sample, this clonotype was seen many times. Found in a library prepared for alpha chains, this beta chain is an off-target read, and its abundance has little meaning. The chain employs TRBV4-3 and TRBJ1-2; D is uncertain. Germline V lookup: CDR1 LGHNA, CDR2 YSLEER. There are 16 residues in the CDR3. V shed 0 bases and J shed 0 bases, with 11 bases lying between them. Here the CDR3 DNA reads TGCGCCAGCAGCCAAGAATCTTATAGTCCTAACTATGGCTACACCTTC. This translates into CASSQESYSPNYGYTF.

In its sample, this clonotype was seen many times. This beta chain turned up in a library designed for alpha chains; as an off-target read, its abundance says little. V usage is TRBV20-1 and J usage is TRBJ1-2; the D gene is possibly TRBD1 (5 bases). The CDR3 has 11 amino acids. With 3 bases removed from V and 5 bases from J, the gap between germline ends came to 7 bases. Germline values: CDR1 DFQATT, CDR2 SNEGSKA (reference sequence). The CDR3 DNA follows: TGCAGTGCTAGCAGGGAGTATGGCTACACCTTC. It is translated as CSASREYGYTF.

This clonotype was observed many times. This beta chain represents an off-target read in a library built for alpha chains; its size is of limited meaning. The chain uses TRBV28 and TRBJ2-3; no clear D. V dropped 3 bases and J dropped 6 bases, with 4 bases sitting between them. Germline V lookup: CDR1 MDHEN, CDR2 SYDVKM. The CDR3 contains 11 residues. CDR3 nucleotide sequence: TGTGCCAGCAGTTTGAGGGATACGCAGTATTTT. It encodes CASSLRDTQYF.

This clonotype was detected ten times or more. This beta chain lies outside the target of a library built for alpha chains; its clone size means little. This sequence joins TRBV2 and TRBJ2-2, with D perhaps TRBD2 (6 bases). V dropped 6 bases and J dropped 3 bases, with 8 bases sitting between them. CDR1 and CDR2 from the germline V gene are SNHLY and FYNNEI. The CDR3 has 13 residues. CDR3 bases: TGTGCCAGCAGCAGGGAGGACACCGGGGAGCTGTTTTTT. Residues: CASSREDTGELFF.

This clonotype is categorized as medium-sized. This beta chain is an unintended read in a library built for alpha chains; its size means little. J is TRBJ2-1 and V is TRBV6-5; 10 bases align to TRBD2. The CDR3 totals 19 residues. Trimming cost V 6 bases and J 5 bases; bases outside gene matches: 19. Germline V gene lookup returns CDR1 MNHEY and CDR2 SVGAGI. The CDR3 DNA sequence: TGTGCCAGCAGCTTACGAGTAGGTGGGCTAGCGGGAGCAGACAATGAGCAGTTCTTC. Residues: CASSLRVGGLAGADNEQFF.

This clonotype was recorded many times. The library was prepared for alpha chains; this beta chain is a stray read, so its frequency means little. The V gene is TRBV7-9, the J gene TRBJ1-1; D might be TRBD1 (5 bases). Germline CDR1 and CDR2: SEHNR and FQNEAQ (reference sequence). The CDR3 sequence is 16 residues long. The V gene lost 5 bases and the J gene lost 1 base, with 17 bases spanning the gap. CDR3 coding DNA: TGTGCCAGCAGCCCCTCCGAGTGGGGGGGGAACACTGAAGCTTTCTTT. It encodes CASSPSEWGGNTEAFF.

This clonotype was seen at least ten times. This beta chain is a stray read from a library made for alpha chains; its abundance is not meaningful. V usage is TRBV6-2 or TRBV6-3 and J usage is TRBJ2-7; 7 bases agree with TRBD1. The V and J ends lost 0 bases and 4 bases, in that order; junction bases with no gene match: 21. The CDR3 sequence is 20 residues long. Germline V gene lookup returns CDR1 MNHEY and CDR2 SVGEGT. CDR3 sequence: CASSYSARTGDLKPLYEQYF. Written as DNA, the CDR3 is TGTGCCAGCAGTTACTCGGCGAGGACAGGAGATCTAAAACCTCTATACGAGCAGTACTTC.

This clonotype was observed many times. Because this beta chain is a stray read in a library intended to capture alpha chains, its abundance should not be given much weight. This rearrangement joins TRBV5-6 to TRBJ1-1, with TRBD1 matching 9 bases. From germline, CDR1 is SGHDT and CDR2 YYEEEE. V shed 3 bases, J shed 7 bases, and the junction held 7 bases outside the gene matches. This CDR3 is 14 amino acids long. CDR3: CASSSGTGYLEAFF. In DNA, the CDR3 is TGTGCCAGCAGCTCCGGGACAGGGTATCTTGAAGCTTTCTTT. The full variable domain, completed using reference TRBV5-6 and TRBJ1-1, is DAGVTQSPTHLIKTRGQQVTLRCSPKSGHDTVSWYQQALGQGPQFIFQYYEEEERQRGNFPDRFSGHQFPNYSSELNVNALLLGDSALYLCASSSGTGYLEAFFGQGTRLTVV.

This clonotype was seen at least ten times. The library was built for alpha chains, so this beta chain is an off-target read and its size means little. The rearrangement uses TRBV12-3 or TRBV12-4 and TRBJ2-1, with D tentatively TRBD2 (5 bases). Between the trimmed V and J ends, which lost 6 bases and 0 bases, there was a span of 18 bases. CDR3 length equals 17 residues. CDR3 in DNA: TGTGCCAGCAGAGCCCACAGCGGCCCGAGCTCCTACAATGAGCAGTTCTTC. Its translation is CASRAHSGPSSYNEQFF.

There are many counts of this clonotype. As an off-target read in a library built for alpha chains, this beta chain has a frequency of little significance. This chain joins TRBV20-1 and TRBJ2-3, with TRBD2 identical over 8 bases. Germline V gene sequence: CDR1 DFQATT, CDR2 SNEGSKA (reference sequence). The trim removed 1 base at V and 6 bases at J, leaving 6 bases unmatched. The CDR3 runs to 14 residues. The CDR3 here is CSARALGGADTQYF. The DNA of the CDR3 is TGCAGTGCTAGAGCTCTCGGGGGGGCCGATACGCAGTATTTT.

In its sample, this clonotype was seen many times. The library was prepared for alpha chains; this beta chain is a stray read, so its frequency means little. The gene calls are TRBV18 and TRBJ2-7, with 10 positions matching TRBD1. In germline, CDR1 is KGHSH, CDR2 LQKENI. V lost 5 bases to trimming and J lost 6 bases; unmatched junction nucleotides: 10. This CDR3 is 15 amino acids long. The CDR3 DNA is TGTGCCAGCTCAACCGGGACAGGGGCGTGGGGCGAGCAGTACTTC. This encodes CASSTGTGAWGEQYF. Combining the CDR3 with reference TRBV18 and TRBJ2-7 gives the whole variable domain NAGVMQNPRHLVRRRGQEARLRCSPMKGHSHVYWYRQLPEEGLKFMVYLQKENIIDESGMPKERFSAEFPKEGPSILRIQQVVRGDSAAYFCASSTGTGAWGEQYFGPGTRLTVT.